A selection of T cell receptor beta chains follows, all from one sample in a study of blood T cell repertoires in COVID-19. This table comes from immunoSEQ multiplex PCR, and its TCRdb copy is limited to in-frame clones, with some not included. The sample lists roughly 380,000 clones, 89% seen once, with less than 2% in the top ten. Input material: peripheral blood. Source of these receptors: a woman aged 40 to 49 with COVID-19, enrolled during active disease. CDR3s include the opening cysteine and the closing phenylalanine or tryptophan. Fields, in order: V gene, clone size, J gene, D gene, CDR3 protein, CDR3 DNA. D genes are given only for firm matches. Expanded clones get a size class; other rows say once, few or many, or leave the size out.

>TRBV6-1|-|TRBJ1-6|TRBD1
CASSELQGALNGSPLHF
TGTGCCAGCAGTGAACTCCAGGGGGCGCTTAACGGTTCACCCCTCCACTTT
>TRBV14|-|TRBJ1-3|-
CASSQLNSGNTIYF
TGTGCCAGCAGCCAATTAAACTCTGGAAACACCATATATTTT
>TRBV5-4|-|TRBJ2-3|TRBD2
CASSTSGSTDTQYF
TGTGCCAGCAGCACTAGCGGTAGCACAGATACGCAGTATTTT
>TRBV7-3|-|TRBJ1-1|-
CASSLTPGTEAFF
TGTGCCAGCAGCTTAACGCCCGGCACTGAAGCTTTCTTT
>TRBV7-2|-|TRBJ2-1|TRBD2
CASSAQTSGLYNEQFF
TGTGCCAGCAGCGCCCAGACTAGCGGACTGTACAATGAGCAGTTCTTC
>TRBV6-5|-|TRBJ2-2|TRBD1
CACSGTAFTGELFF
TGTGCCTGTTCCGGGACAGCCTTCACCGGGGAGCTGTTTTTT
>TRBV13|-|TRBJ1-6|-
CASSLGARNSPLHF
TGTGCCAGCAGCTTGGGAGCACGGAATTCACCCCTCCACTTT
>TRBV6-1|-|TRBJ2-7|-
CASTSYGGSLYEQYF
TGTGCCAGCACCTCATATGGGGGGAGCCTATACGAGCAGTACTTC
>TRBV2|few|TRBJ2-7|-
CASSTVSYEQYF
TGTGCCAGCAGTACGGTCTCCTACGAGCAGTACTTC
>TRBV18|-|TRBJ1-1|-
CASSPAVSTEAFF
TGTGCCAGCTCACCGGCGGTTAGCACTGAAGCTTTCTTT
>TRBV19|-|TRBJ2-1|TRBD2
CASSKLAGVYNEQFF
TGTGCCAGTAGTAAACTAGCGGGGGTCTACAATGAGCAGTTCTTC
>TRBV3-1/TRBV3-2|once|TRBJ1-2|TRBD1
CASSQGTGAGYGYTF
TGTGCCAGCAGCCAAGGAACAGGGGCCGGCTATGGCTACACCTTC
>TRBV7-3|-|TRBJ1-2|TRBD1
CASSNRDRDGYTF
TGTGCCAGCAGCAACCGGGACAGGGATGGCTACACCTTC
>TRBV21-1|-|TRBJ2-3|-
CASSKVAGADTQYF
TGTGCCAGCAGCAAAGTCGCGGGGGCAGATACGCAGTATTTT
>TRBV4-3|-|TRBJ2-7|-
CASSQTGDFFYEQYF
TGCGCCAGCAGCCAAACAGGGGACTTTTTCTACGAGCAGTACTTC
>TRBV29-1|-|TRBJ2-3|TRBD2
CSVGGTSEQYF
TGCAGCGTTGGAGGGACTAGCGAGCAGTATTTT
>TRBV9|-|TRBJ2-1|-
CASSVSGINEQFF
TGTGCCAGCAGCGTATCAGGGATTAATGAGCAGTTCTTC
>TRBV7-2|-|TRBJ1-1|TRBD1
CASSLGPGQGITEAFF
TGTGCCAGCAGCTTAGGCCCGGGACAGGGGATCACTGAAGCTTTCTTT
>TRBV7-8|-|TRBJ1-3|TRBD1
CASSYRGSGNTIYF
TGTGCCAGCAGCTACAGGGGTTCTGGAAACACCATATATTTT
>TRBV6-6|few|TRBJ1-5|-
CASYENNSNQPQHF
TGTGCCAGTTACGAAAACAATAGCAATCAGCCCCAGCATTTT
>TRBV7-2|-|TRBJ2-1|TRBD2
CASNPGRAGGRYNEQFF
TGTGCCAGCAACCCGGGGAGAGCGGGGGGGCGATACAATGAGCAGTTCTTC